This T cell receptor beta chain emerged from a study of liver allograft versus peripheral blood T cells. Study overall: Within transplanted livers, the T cell receptor repertoires were examined and compared against the repertoires present in the peripheral blood of liver transplant recipients. Regarding the study as a whole: Liver allograft repertoires of T cell receptors reportedly diverged from peripheral blood repertoires.

The V and J ends lost 5 bases and 5 bases respectively, with 12 bases between them. This CDR3 region has 13 residues. CDR1 LNHDA and CDR2 SQIVND come from the germline V gene (reference sequence). This clonotype is labeled medium-sized. The antigen remains unidentified. In TCRdb, the reads were re-called with MiXCR into one record per CDR3 protein. There are roughly 2,900 distinct CDR3 sequences in the sample; about 14% occur only once, and under 35% lies in the top ten. The clonotype was recovered from a human patient who had a liver transplant. Some of these T cells may belong to the graft donor. The chain combines TRBV19 with TRBJ1-1, with D hard to call. The CDR3, as DNA: TGTGCCAGTAGTTTAGGGTTATGGACTGAAGCTTTCTTT. Its protein is CASSLGLWTEAFF.